Reported below is one T cell receptor (beta chain). Its specific antigen is unknown. Qualities for individual bases were not recorded, and no much larger clone is one base off. The record originates from a study of CD8 T cells in ankylosing spondylitis (dated by TCRdb to about 2017). Looking at the study overall: To find TCR variants linked to disease, the study profiled T cell receptor beta repertoires in ankylosing spondylitis patients and healthy donors. The whole study cohort included about a hundred healthy donors and about two dozen ankylosing spondylitis patients. Peripheral blood was sampled, and synovial fluid was also collected from ankylosing spondylitis patients.

Broader findings and caveats from the paper: Some motif variants had previously been reported in the synovial fluid and blood of reactive arthritis patients, which suggests shared mechanisms of disease initiation. In peripheral blood, the disease-linked clones were found at relatively low frequencies and had a CD8+ phenotype. Blood from ankylosing spondylitis patients appeared to be characterized by a TCR beta motif made up of seven or eight highly homologous amino acid variants. Significant enrichment of the disease-linked clones was reported in matched synovial fluid samples from ankylosing spondylitis patients.

The listed sequencing device is Illumina HiSeq 2500. Quantitative 5'-RACE with molecular barcodes was used to prepare TCR beta libraries. The original methods were these. To identify disease-linked TCR variants, a new computational method was used, one built on a probabilistic model of VDJ rearrangement. Through fastp at Q25 and MiXCR, TCRdb rebuilt clones from the public reads, retaining in-frame beta chains. CDR3 protein sequences are deduplicated, and each keeps its most common genes and DNA. V and J calls and clone size were set by TCRdb, not the authors. Counted in this sample were roughly 91,000 distinct CDR3 sequences; roughly 8% of them appeared once. The ten largest clones take up 9.9% of the sample. This clonotype was obtained from a male donor with ankylosing spondylitis or in good health (not recorded which). The material sequenced was blood, either unsorted or a sorted T cell fraction (not recorded which).

The bases read TGTGCCAGCAGCCCGGGGAGGGCCCAGCATTTT. The encoded protein is CASSPGRAQHF. This chain is built from TRBV12-3 or TRBV12-4 and TRBJ1-5; confidence is insufficient to name the D gene. V and J lose 6 bases and 11 bases, and a span of 11 bases separates them. Inclusive of the bounding cysteine and phenylalanine, the CDR3 is 11 residues long. Solely the CDR3 DNA is kept, with 33 bases framed from the first base.